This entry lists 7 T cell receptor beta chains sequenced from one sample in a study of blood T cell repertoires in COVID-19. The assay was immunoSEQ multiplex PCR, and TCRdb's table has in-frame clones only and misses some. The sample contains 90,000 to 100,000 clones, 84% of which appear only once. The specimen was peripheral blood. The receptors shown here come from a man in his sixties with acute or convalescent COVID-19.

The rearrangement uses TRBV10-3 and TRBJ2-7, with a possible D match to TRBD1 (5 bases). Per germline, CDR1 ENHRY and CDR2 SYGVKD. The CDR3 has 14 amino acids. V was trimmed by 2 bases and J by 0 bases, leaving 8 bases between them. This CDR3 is CAISETGSSYEQYF. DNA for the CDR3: TGTGCCATCAGTGAGACAGGTAGCTCCTACGAGCAGTACTTC.

CDR3 nucleotide sequence: TGTGCCAGCTCACCACCAAGTACGGGGAGGCCTAACTATGGCTACACCTTC. Translation: CASSPPSTGRPNYGYTF. The chain has TRBV18 and TRBJ1-2; D unresolved. V lost 0 bases, J lost 0 bases, and 14 bases lay in between. In germline, CDR1 is KGHSH, CDR2 LQKENI. The CDR3 covers 17 residues.

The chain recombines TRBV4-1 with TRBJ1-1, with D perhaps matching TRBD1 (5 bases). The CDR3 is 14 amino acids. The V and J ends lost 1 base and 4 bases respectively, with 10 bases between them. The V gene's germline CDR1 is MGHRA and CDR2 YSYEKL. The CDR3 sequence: CASSQGQFFTEAFF. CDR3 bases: TGCGCCAGCAGCCAAGGACAGTTTTTCACTGAAGCTTTCTTT.

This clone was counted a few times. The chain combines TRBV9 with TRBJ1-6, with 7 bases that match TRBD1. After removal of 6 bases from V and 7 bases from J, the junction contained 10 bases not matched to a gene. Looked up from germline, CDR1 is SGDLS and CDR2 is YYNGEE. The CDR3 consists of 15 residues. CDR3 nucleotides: TGTGCCAGCAACCCGACAGGGAGAGACAATTCACCCCTCCACTTT. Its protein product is CASNPTGRDNSPLHF.

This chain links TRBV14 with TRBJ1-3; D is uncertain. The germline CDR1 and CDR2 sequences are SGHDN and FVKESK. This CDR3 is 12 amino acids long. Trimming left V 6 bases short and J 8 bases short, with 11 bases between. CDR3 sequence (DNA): TGTGCCAGCAGTCGAGTTCGTTACACCATATATTTT. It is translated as CASSRVRYTIYF.

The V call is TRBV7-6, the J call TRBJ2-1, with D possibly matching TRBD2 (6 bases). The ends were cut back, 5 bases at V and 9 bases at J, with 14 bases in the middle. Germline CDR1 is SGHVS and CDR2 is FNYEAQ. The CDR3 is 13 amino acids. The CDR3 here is CASSPPGRREQFF. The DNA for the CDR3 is TGTGCCAGCAGCCCGCCAGGGAGGCGTGAGCAGTTCTTC. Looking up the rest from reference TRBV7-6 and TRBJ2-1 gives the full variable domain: GAGVSQSPRYKVTKRGQDVALRCDPISGHVSLYWYRQALGQGPEFLTYFNYEAQQDKSGLPNDRFSAERPEGSISTLTIQRTEQRDSAMYRCASSPPGRREQFFGPGTRLTVL.

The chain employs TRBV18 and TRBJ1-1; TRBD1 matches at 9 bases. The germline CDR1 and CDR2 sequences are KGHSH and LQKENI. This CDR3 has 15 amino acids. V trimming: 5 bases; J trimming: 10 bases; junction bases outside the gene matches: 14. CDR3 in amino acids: CASSTETGGIGGAFF. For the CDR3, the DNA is TGTGCCAGCTCAACGGAGACAGGGGGAATAGGGGGAGCTTTCTTT.